This record concerns one TCR beta chain sequence. Its specificity is unknown. At one end the junction does not follow the germline gene, possibly because of a read error. On the immunoSEQ platform, TCR beta CDR3s were sequenced at survey depth. The assay was immunoSEQ multiplex PCR, and TCRdb's table has in-frame clones only and misses some. This table holds 950 to 1,500 clones, around 66% found once. These data belong to a study of CD8 T cell repertoires and HIV-1 epitope variants. Study overall: Separate wells received one of Twenty-five Gag or Nef variant peptides. Controls were a CMV, EBV and flu pool, Ebola AY9, and no peptide.

Whole-study findings and limits: Only beta chains were identified, marking proliferation to antigen, not function.

The germline V gene has CDR1 SGHAT and CDR2 FQNNGV. The CDR3 is 15 amino acids. The sequenced sample consisted of cultured CD8+ T cells derived from PBMCs. This receptor was identified in a male donor with HIV. The rearrangement links TRBV11-2 to TRBJ1-2; 7 bases agree with TRBD1. The CDR3 loop reads CASSLDPSTGYGYTF. The CDR3 region has the DNA TGTGCCAGCAGCCTAGATCCCTCGACAGGGTATGGCTACACCTTC.